This T cell receptor beta chain was recovered during a study of OX40 agonist ivuxolimab in advanced cancers. At the level of the study: Enrollees could have had prior anti-PD-1, anti-PD-L1 or anti-CTLA-4 therapy, which roughly 40% had received. The study's findings and limits: Specificity for antigen went undetermined in the expanded peripheral T cells. CD4+ and CD8+ blood T cells expanded clonally by week 6 at 0.1 to 3.0 mg/kg.

Turning to this clone: The antigen is undetermined.

Data came from immunoSEQ multiplex PCR; TCRdb stores just in-frame clones and leaves some out. The sample has about 54,000 clones; 80% are singletons. This sequence was found in an adult with an advanced solid tumor such as melanoma, head and neck, liver or kidney cancer. Here the sequenced sample was CD4+ or CD8+ T cells sorted from blood, taken in a trial of the OX40 agonist ivuxolimab.

The CDR3 region is CASTRTGDLTEAFF. As DNA, the CDR3 is TGTGCCAGCACCAGGACAGGGGACCTGACTGAAGCTTTCTTT. This sequence joins TRBV11-2 and TRBJ1-1, with TRBD1 identical over 9 bases. The V gene end was trimmed by 7 bases and the J gene end by 5 bases; junction bases not matched to a gene: 8. The CDR3 consists of 14 residues. Germline-derived CDR1 and CDR2 are SGHAT and FQNNGV.